This T cell receptor (beta chain) emerged from a study of shared clonotypes between healthy human individuals. The CDR3 has 18 amino acids, counting both end residues. Profiling relied on immunoSEQ multiplex PCR, and the TCRdb table lists in-frame clones only, not all of them. The sample holds 450,000 to 550,000 clones, 60% to 85% seen once. Note on this clone: No DNA is shown, since the ends of the CDR3 on it are uncertain; the CDR3 is the one TCRdb lists.

The sequenced sample consisted of PBMCs. This TCR came from a woman in her 40s in good health. Some clones in this sample may be carry-over from other donors' samples. This chain uses TRBV21-1 with TRBJ2-6. TRBV21-1 is tagged as a pseudogene. CDR3 in amino acids: CASSKVGTGTLEANVLTF.